One and the same sample provided the 3 T cell receptor beta chains below, sequenced in a study of T cells in Graves' hyperthyroidism and ophthalmopathy. TCR beta CDR3 regions were amplified from RNA. The HTBI primer set was used in a first-round RT-PCR of the TCR CDR3. MiXCR was run by TCRdb on the multiplex PCR reads, yielding one entry per CDR3 protein. The table shows roughly 500,000 distinct CDR3 sequences, with about 45% occurring only once. Sequenced sample: peripheral blood or thyroid tissue (not recorded which). Receptor source: an adult woman with Graves' disease, either hyperthyroidism or ophthalmopathy (not recorded which).

At least ten counts were recorded for this clonotype. V usage is TRBV27 and J usage is TRBJ1-6; 10 bases align to TRBD1. Trimming removed 6 bases from V and 7 bases from J; junction bases left unmatched: 6. The CDR3 totals 15 residues. CDR1 is MNHEY and CDR2 is SMNVEV in the germline V gene (reference sequence). Here the CDR3 reads CASRHPGQGNSPLHF. CDR3 DNA: TGTGCCAGCAGACATCCGGGACAGGGGAATTCACCCCTCCACTTT.

V gene TRBV7-9 combines with J gene TRBJ1-2, with 8 bases aligning to TRBD1. The CDR3 loop spans 14 amino acids. With V trimmed by 3 bases and J by 3 bases, 3 bases remained unmatched. CDR1 SEHNR and CDR2 FQNEAQ come from the germline V gene (reference sequence). In DNA form, the CDR3 reads TGTGCCAGCAGCTTGACGACAGGGGACTATGGCTACACCTTC. It encodes CASSLTTGDYGYTF.

This chain links TRBV29-1 with TRBJ1-2; D perhaps matches TRBD1 (5 bases). CDR1 and CDR2 (germline): SQVTM, ANQGSEA. The CDR3 is made up of 13 amino acids. Between the trimmed V and J ends, which lost 8 bases and 6 bases, there was a span of 19 bases. The CDR3 sequence is CSLDFGGSDGYTF. In DNA form, the CDR3 reads TGCAGCTTAGACTTTGGGGGAAGCGATGGCTACACCTTC. Full variable domain (missing parts from reference TRBV29-1 and TRBJ1-2): SAVISQKPSRDICQRGTSLTIQCQVDSQVTMMFWYRQQPGQSLTLIATANQGSEATYESGFVIDKFPISRPNLTFSTLTVSNMSPEDSSIYLCSLDFGGSDGYTFGSGTRLTVV.